This record looks at one T cell receptor (beta chain) sequence and its context. Germline values: CDR1 SGHTA, CDR2 FQGNSA. V was clipped by 4 bases and J by 5 bases, with 12 bases between them. The CDR3 length is 14 residues. This entry is derived from a study of blood T cells in healthy people across ages. Next came a second PCR, run for about 6 to 12 cycles, which used a sample-barcoded 5' primer along with a J-beta primer mix. Each CDR3 protein is one row after TCRdb ran MiXCR on the 5' RACE reads. The table lists about 800,000 distinct CDR3 sequences, nearly 60% of them singletons, with about 20% in the top ten.

The rearrangement joins TRBV7-2 to TRBJ2-1; D could derive from TRBD1 or TRBD2 (6 bases each). The source of this sequence is a man younger than 40 in good health. The sample taken for sequencing was blood. The CDR3 DNA is TGTGCCAGCAGCTCCAGAGGGGGGCACAATGAGCAGTTCTTC. This translates into CASSSRGGHNEQFF.